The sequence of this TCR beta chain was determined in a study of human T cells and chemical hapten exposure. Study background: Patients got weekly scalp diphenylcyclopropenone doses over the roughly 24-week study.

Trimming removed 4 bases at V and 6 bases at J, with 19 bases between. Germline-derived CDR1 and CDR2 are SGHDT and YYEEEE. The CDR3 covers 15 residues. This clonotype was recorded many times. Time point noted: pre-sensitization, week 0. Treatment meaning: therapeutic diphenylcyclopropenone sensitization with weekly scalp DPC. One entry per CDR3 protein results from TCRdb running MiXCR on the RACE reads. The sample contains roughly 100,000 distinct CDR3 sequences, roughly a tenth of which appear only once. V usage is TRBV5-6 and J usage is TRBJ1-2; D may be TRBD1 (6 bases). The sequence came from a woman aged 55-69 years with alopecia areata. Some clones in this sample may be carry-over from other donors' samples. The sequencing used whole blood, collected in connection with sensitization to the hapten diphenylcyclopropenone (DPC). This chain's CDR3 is CASSLRDTKRNGYTF. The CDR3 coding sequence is TGTGCCAGCAGCCTGAGGGACACAAAGAGGAATGGCTACACCTTC.